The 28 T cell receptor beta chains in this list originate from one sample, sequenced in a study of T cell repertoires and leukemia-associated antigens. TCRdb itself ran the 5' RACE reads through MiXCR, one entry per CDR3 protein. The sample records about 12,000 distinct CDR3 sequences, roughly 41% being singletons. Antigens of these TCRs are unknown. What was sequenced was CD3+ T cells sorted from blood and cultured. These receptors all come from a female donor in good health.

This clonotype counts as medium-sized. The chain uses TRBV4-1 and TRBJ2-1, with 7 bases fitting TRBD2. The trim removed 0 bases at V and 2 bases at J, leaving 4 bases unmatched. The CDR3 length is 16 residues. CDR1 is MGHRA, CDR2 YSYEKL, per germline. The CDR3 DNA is TGCGCCAGCAGCCAAGAGGCGGGAGTCCCCTACAATGAGCAGTTCTTC. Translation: CASSQEAGVPYNEQFF.

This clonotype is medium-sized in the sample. This chain's CDR3 is CASSPRGGREQYF. CDR3 coding DNA: TGTGCCAGCAGCCCAAGAGGGGGCCGAGAGCAGTACTTC. The rearrangement links TRBV6-5 to TRBJ2-7; 7 bases line up with TRBD1. The CDR3 is made up of 13 amino acids. Germline-derived CDR1 and CDR2 are MNHEY and SVGAGI. J gave up 7 bases and V 6 bases, and 9 bases lay outside the gene matches.

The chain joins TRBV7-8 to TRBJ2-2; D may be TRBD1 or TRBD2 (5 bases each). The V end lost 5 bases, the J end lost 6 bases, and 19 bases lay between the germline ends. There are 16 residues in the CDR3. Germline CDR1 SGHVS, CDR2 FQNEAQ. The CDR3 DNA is TGTGCCAGCAGCCCGCTCCGGGGTAGGGGCGCCGGGGAGCTGTTTTTT. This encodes CASSPLRGRGAGELFF.

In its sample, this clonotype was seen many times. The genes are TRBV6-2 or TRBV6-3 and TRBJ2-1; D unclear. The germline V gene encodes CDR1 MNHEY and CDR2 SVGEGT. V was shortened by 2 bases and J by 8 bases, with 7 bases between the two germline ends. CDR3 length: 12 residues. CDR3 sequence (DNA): TGTGCCAGCAGTTACCGGTACGATGAGCAGTTCTTC. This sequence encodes CASSYRYDEQFF.

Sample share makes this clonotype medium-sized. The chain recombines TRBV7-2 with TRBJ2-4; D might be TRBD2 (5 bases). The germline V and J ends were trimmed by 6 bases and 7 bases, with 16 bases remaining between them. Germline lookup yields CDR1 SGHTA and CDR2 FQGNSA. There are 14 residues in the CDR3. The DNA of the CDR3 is TGTGCCAGCAGGAATCCGACCCCGGGGAACATTCAGTACTTC. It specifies CASRNPTPGNIQYF.

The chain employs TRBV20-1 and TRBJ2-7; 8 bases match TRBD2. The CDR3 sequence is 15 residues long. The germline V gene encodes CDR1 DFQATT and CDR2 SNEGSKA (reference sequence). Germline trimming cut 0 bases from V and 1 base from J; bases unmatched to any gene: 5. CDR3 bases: TGCAGTGCTAGAGATAGGATAGCGGGGTCCTACGAGCAGTACTTC. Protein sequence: CSARDRIAGSYEQYF.

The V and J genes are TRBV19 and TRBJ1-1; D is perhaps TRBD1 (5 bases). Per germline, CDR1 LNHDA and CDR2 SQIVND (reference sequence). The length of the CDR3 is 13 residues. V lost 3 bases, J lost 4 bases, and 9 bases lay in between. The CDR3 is CASSIDRGTEAFF. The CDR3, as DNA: TGTGCCAGTAGTATTGACAGAGGCACTGAAGCTTTCTTT.

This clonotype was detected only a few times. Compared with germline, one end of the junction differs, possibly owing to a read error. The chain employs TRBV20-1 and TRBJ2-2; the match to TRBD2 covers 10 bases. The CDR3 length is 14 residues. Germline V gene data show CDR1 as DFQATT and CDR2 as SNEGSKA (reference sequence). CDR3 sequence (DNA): TGCAGTGCCAGAGGGACTAGCGCCGTCGGGGAGCTGTTTTTT. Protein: CSARGTSAVGELFF.

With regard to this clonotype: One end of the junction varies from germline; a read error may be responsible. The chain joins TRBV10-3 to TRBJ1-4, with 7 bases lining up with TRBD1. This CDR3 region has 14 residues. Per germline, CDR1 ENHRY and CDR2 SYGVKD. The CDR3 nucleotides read TGTGCCGTCAGAAGAGACAGGGAAGGTGAAAAGCTGTTTTTT. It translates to CAVRRDREGEKLFF.

CDR3 loop: CASSMGHRTSGSSYNEQFF. CDR3 DNA sequence: TGTGCCAGTAGTATGGGGCACCGGACTAGCGGGAGCTCCTACAATGAGCAGTTCTTC. The rearrangement uses TRBV19 and TRBJ2-1, with 13 bases identical to TRBD2. Germline CDR1 and CDR2: LNHDA and SQIVND (reference sequence). Losses at the gene ends were 3 bases for V and 0 bases for J; bases not matched to a gene: 8. CDR3 length: 19 amino acids.

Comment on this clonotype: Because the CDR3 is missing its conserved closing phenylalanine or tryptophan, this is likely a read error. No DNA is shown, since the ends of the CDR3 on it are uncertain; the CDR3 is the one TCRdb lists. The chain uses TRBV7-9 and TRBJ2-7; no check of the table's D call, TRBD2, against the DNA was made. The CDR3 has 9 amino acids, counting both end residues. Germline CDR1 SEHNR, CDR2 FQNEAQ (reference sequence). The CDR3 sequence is CASSLVLAG.

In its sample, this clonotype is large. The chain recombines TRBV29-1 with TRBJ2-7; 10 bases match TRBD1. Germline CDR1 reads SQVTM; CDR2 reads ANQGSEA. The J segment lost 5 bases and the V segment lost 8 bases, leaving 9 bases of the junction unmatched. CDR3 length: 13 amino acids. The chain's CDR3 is CSFRDRGVNEQYF. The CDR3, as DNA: TGCAGCTTCCGGGACAGGGGAGTCAACGAGCAGTACTTC.

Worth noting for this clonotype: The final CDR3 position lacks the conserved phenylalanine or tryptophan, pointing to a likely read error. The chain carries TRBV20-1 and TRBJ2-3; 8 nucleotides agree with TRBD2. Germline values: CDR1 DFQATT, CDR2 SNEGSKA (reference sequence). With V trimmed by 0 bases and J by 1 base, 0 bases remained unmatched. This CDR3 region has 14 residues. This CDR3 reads CSARETSGTDTQYS. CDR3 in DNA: TGCAGTGCTAGAGAGACTAGCGGCACAGATACGCAGTATTCT.

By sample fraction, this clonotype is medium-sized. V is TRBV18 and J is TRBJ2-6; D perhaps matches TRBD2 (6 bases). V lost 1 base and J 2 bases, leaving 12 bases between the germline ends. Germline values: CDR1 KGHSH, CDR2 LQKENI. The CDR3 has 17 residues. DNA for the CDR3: TGTGCCAGCTCACCACGACCGGCGGGGACTGGGGCCAACGTCCTGACTTTC. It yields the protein CASSPRPAGTGANVLTF.

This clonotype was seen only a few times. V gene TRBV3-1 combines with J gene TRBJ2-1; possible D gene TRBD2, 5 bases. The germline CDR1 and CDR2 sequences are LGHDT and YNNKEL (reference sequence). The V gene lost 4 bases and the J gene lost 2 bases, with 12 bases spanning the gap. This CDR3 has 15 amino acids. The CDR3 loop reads CASSRGAETYNEQFF. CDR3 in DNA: TGTGCCAGCAGCCGTGGAGCGGAGACCTACAATGAGCAGTTCTTC.

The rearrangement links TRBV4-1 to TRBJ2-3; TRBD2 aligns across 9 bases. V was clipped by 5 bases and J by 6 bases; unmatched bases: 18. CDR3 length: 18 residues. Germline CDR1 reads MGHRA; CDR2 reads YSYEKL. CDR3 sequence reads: CASSVGLATKRGQDTQYF. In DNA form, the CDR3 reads TGCGCCAGCAGCGTTGGACTAGCGACAAAGAGAGGGCAGGATACGCAGTATTTT.

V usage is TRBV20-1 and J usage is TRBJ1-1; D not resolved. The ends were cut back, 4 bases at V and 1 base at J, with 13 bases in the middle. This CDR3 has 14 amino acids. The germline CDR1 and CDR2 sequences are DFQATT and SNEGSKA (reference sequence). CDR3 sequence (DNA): TGCAGTGCTATCAGGCCCTACGGGAACACTGAAGCTTTCTTT. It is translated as CSAIRPYGNTEAFF.

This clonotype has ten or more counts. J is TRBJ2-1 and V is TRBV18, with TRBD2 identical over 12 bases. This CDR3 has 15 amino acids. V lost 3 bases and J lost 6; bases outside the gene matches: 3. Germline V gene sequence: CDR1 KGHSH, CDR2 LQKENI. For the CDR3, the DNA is TGTGCCAGCTCACCTCTAGCGGGAGGGACCAATGAGCAGTTCTTC. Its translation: CASSPLAGGTNEQFF.

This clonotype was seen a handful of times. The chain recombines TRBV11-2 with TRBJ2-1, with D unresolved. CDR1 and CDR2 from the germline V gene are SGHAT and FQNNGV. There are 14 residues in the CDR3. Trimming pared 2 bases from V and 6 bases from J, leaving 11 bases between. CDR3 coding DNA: TGTGCCAGCAGCTTATTCGCAGGCTCCAATGAGCAGTTCTTC. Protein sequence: CASSLFAGSNEQFF.

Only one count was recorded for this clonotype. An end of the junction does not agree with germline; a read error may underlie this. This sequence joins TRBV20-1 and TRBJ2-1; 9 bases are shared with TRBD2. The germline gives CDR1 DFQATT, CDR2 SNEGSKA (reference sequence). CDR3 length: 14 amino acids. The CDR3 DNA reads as TGCAGTGCTATGGGACTAGCAGGGAACAATGGGCAGTTCTTC. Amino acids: CSAMGLAGNNGQFF.

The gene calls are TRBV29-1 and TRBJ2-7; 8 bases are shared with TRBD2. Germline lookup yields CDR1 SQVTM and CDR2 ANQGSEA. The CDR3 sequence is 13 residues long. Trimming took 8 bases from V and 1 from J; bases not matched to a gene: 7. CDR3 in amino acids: CSQEAGGSYEQYF. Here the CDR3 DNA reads TGCAGCCAAGAGGCGGGAGGATCCTACGAGCAGTACTTC.

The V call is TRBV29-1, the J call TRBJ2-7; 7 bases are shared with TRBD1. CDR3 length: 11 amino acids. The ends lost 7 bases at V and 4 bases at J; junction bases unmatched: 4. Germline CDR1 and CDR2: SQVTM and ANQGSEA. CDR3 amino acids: CSAGTAYEQYF. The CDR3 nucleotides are TGCAGCGCCGGGACAGCTTACGAGCAGTACTTC.

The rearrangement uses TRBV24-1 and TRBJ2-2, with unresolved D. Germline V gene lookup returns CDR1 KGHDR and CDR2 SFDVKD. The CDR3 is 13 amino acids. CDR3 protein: CASRGVRTGELFF. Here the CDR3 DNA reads TGTGCTAGCAGAGGAGTTCGGACCGGGGAGCTGTTTTTT.

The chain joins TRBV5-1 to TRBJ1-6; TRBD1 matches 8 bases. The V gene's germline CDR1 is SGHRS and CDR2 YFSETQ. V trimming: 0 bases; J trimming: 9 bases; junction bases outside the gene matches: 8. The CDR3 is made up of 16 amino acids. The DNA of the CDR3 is TGCGCCAGCAGCTTGGGGGACAGGACTTGGCGTTCACCCCTCCACTTT. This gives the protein CASSLGDRTWRSPLHF.

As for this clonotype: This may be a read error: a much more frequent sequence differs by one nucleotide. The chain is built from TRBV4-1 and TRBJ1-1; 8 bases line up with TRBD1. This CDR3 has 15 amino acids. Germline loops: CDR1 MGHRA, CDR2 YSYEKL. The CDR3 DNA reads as TGCGCCGGCAGCCGCGAACTTAAAACAGGGGGAGGAGCTTTCTTT. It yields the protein CAGSRELKTGGGAFF.

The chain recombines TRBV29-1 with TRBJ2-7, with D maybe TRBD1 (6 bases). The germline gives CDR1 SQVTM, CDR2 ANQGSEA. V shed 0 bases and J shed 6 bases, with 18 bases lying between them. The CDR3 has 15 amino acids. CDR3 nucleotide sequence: TGCAGCGTTGAAGATCTCGGGAAGAGAGGGGGCGAGCAGTACTTC. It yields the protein CSVEDLGKRGGEQYF.

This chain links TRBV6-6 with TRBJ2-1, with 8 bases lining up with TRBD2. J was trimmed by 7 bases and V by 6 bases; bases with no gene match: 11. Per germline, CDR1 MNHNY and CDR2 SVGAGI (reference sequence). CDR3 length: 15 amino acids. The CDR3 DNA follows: TGTGCCAGCAGCCAACCCGGGAGGGCGGAAAATGAGCAGTTCTTC. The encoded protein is CASSQPGRAENEQFF.

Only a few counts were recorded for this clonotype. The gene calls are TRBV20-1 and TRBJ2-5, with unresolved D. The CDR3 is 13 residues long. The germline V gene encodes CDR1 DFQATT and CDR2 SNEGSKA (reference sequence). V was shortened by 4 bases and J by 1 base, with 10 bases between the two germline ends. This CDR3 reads CSAIRNIQETQYF. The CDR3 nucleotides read TGCAGTGCTATCAGGAATATCCAAGAGACCCAGTACTTC.